This entry features one T cell receptor (beta chain) sequence. The antigen remains undetermined. This CDR3 is built from 17 residues. The ends lost 2 bases at V and 4 bases at J; junction bases unmatched: 7. Germline lookup yields CDR1 PRHDT and CDR2 FYEKMQ (reference sequence). The source of the sample is a study of cytomegalovirus exposure and HLA in healthy donors. The PCR employed 60 Vbeta primers together with 13 Jbeta primers. Clones were sequenced by immunoSEQ multiplex PCR, and TCRdb holds only the in-frame ones, with some missing. The data show around 230,000 clones, about 81% seen once. Study-level points and caveats: Researchers left out some V segments, among them TRBV6-2 and TRBV6-3, as indistinguishable.

V is TRBV13 and J is TRBJ2-3; 12 bases map to TRBD2. This TCR came from a man aged 35 to 55 in good health and CMV-seropositive. The sequencing sample was made of PBMCs. The CDR3 DNA is TGTGCCAGCAGCTTACCCTTGACTAGCGGGAGCCCAGATACGCAGTATTTT. Its protein is CASSLPLTSGSPDTQYF.